Listed here are 10 T cell receptor beta chains from one sample, sequenced in a study of T cells in Graves' hyperthyroidism and ophthalmopathy. TCR beta CDR3 region amplification was performed from RNA transcripts. The HTBI primer set was used in a first-round RT-PCR of the TCR CDR3. One entry per CDR3 protein, called by TCRdb with MiXCR from the multiplex PCR reads. The sample lists about 610,000 distinct CDR3 sequences; over 12% were seen once. Sequencing input: blood. The receptors here all came from a woman in her thirties or forties with Graves' ophthalmopathy.

The J gene is TRBJ2-2, the V gene TRBV28; D gene unclear. Germline loops: CDR1 MDHEN, CDR2 SYDVKM. The CDR3 runs to 15 residues. With 3 bases removed from V and 1 base from J, the gap between germline ends came to 9 bases. CDR3 DNA sequence: TGTGCCAGCAGTTTGGAAAGTCTGAACACCGGGGAGCTGTTTTTT. Protein sequence: CASSLESLNTGELFF.

This clonotype appeared many times. The gene calls are TRBV27 and TRBJ2-5, with 7 bases that match TRBD2. The CDR3 totals 15 residues. V dropped 0 bases and J dropped 2; count of bases not matched to a gene: 3. The germline CDR1 and CDR2 sequences are MNHEY and SMNVEV (reference sequence). CDR3 residues: CASSLSGGVQETQYF. CDR3 bases: TGTGCCAGCAGTTTATCTGGGGGGGTACAAGAGACCCAGTACTTC.

The chain couples TRBV6-1 to TRBJ2-7; 7 positions agree with TRBD1. Unmatched junction bases numbered 7, after V lost 6 bases and J lost 2 bases. The CDR3 runs 14 residues. Germline V CDR1 and CDR2: MNHNS, SASEGT. The CDR3 loop reads CASSTGTEPYEQYF. The CDR3 DNA sequence: TGTGCCAGCAGCACAGGGACAGAGCCCTACGAGCAGTACTTC.

This clonotype was seen repeatedly, ten times or more. This chain connects TRBV6-1 to TRBJ2-5; D perhaps matches TRBD1 (7 bases). CDR1 and CDR2 (germline): MNHNS, SASEGT. V gave up 1 base and J gave up 5 bases, with 17 bases separating them. CDR3 length: 16 residues. The CDR3 DNA sequence: TGTGCCAGCAGTGAAGAGTTGACAGGGAGGCGGGAGACCCAGTACTTC. Its protein product is CASSEELTGRRETQYF.

This clonotype was recorded many times. The chain is built from TRBV28 and TRBJ2-4; 8 nucleotides agree with TRBD2. The CDR3 extends over 14 amino acids. Germline V gives CDR1 MDHEN, CDR2 SYDVKM. Losses at the gene ends were 7 bases for V and 1 base for J; bases not matched to a gene: 3. CDR3 sequence reads: CASTGGWAKNIQYF. The CDR3 DNA follows: TGTGCCAGCACGGGGGGGTGGGCCAAAAACATTCAGTACTTC.

This clonotype was counted a few times. The chain recombines TRBV19 with TRBJ2-4; perhaps TRBD1 as D (6 bases). V dropped 5 bases and J dropped 2 bases, with 22 bases sitting between them. Germline CDR1 reads LNHDA; CDR2 reads SQIVND (reference sequence). The CDR3 extends over 18 amino acids. The DNA for the CDR3 is TGTGCCAGTAGTTGGGAACAGGGTCAGTACCAAACCAAAAACATTCAGTACTTC. Amino acids: CASSWEQGQYQTKNIQYF.

This clonotype has at least ten counts. The chain is built from TRBV11-2 and TRBJ1-2; 8 bases agree with TRBD1. V lost 0 bases to trimming and J lost 3 bases; unmatched junction nucleotides: 6. There are 16 residues in the CDR3. CDR1 is SGHAT, CDR2 FQNNGV, per germline. The CDR3 region has the DNA TGTGCCAGCAGCTTAGACTATGGCAGGGGGCACTATGGCTACACCTTC. It encodes CASSLDYGRGHYGYTF. Using reference TRBV11-2 and TRBJ1-2 for the parts outside the CDR3, the full variable domain is EAGVAQSPRYKIIEKRQSVAFWCNPISGHATLYWYQQILGQGPKLLIQFQNNGVVDDSQLPKDRFSAERLKGVDSTLKIQPAKLEDSAVYLCASSLDYGRGHYGYTFGSGTRLTVV.

Ten or more counts support this clonotype. V gene TRBV28 combines with J gene TRBJ1-2; unclear D gene. Germline assignment: CDR1 MDHEN and CDR2 SYDVKM. CDR3 length: 13 residues. Between the trimmed V and J ends, which lost 5 bases and 4 bases, there was a span of 11 bases. Written as DNA, the CDR3 is TGTGCCAGCAGTCCTCGAGAGAGCTATGGCTACACCTTC. Translating it yields CASSPRESYGYTF.

The rearrangement links TRBV4-1 to TRBJ2-7, with TRBD2 matching 10 bases. The ends lost 1 base at V and 2 bases at J; junction bases unmatched: 5. Germline V CDR1 and CDR2: MGHRA, YSYEKL. The CDR3 spans 16 residues. The DNA of the CDR3 is TGCGCCAGCAGCCAAGGGGAACTAGCGGGACCCTACGAGCAGTACTTC. Its translation is CASSQGELAGPYEQYF.

The table lists this clonotype with many counts. CDR3 protein: CAWSRSTEAFF. Written as DNA, the CDR3 is TGTGCCTGGAGTCGGTCCACTGAAGCTTTCTTT. The V call is TRBV30, the J call TRBJ1-1, with unresolved D. The CDR3 runs 11 residues. Germline V gene data show CDR1 as GTSNPN and CDR2 as SVGIG (reference sequence). V was shortened by 2 bases and J by 4 bases, with 5 bases between the two germline ends.